This TCR beta chain was captured by sequencing in a study of beta chain features in type 1 diabetes. At the level of the study: Examination of sorted cells across all samples involved more than 100,000,000 cells.

Germline CDR1 KGHSH, CDR2 LQKENI. V lost 3 bases and J lost 7; bases outside the gene matches: 13. CDR3 size: 17 residues. cDNA synthesis used the whole RNA isolate, giving expressed TCRB sequences. Average reads for naive, central memory and regulatory T cell samples were some 3.9 million. Libraries were prepared by immunoSEQ multiplex PCR; TCRdb keeps only in-frame clonotypes and omits some of them. The sample has around 280,000 clones, 15% seen once. Notes on the study in general: Insertions at VDJ junctions were less frequent in type 1 diabetes patients. These patients also deleted more nucleotides at the same junctions. People with Type 1 diabetes carried modestly yet significantly shorter TCRB CDR3s in all four CD4+ subsets.

Points on this clone: What it binds is not known.

This receptor was obtained from a man aged 18 to 30 with type 1 diabetes. The sample consisted of naive CD4+ T cells from blood. The chain has TRBV18 and TRBJ1-2, with TRBD1 matching over 11 bases. The CDR3 DNA reads as TGTGCCAGCTCACCGATTTCACAAGGGACAGGGGGATCTGGCTACACCTTC. This sequence encodes CASSPISQGTGGSGYTF.